Listed below are T cell receptor beta chains from one sample, sequenced in a study of shared clonotypes between healthy human individuals. Sequencing used immunoSEQ multiplex PCR; TCRdb keeps in-frame clones, though not all of them. This sample has about 330,000 clones, with around 90% found just once. Sample: memory CD8+ T cells sorted from blood. All receptors come from a man younger than 35 in good health. Both conserved end residues are part of each CDR3. A D gene is named only where the DNA matches it firmly. Size tells how often a clone was seen (once, few, many) or the class of an expanded clone, and some rows leave it out.

clone_size: once; d_call: .; j_call: TRBJ2-7; cdr3_length: 13; v_call: TRBV12-5; cdr3_nt: TGTGCTAGTGGTTACGAGGGTACTAACGAGCAGTACTTC; cdr3_aa: CASGYEGTNEQYF
clone_size: once; d_call: .; j_call: TRBJ1-1; cdr3_length: 10; v_call: TRBV7-9; cdr3_nt: TGTGCCAGCAGCTTAGAATCAGGGGCTTTT; cdr3_aa: CASSLESGAF
clone_size: .; d_call: .; j_call: TRBJ2-2; cdr3_length: 15; v_call: TRBV5-4; cdr3_nt: TGTGCCAGCAGCTTGTGGACAACGAACACCGGGGAGCTGTTTTTT; cdr3_aa: CASSLWTTNTGELFF
clone_size: .; d_call: TRBD2; j_call: TRBJ2-7; cdr3_length: 18; v_call: TRBV19; cdr3_nt: TGTGCCAGTAGTGCCGGACAGGGACTAGCGGGAGTCTCCTACGAGCAGTACTTC; cdr3_aa: CASSAGQGLAGVSYEQYF
clone_size: .; d_call: .; j_call: TRBJ2-7; cdr3_length: 11; v_call: TRBV29-1; cdr3_nt: TGCAGCGCAAGTGTTGAGTACGAGCAGTACTTC; cdr3_aa: CSASVEYEQYF
clone_size: once; d_call: .; j_call: TRBJ1-5; cdr3_length: 15; v_call: TRBV11-1; cdr3_nt: TGTGCCAGCAGCTCAACTGAGGGTGGCAATCAGCCCCAGCATTTT; cdr3_aa: CASSSTEGGNQPQHF
clone_size: .; d_call: TRBD2; j_call: TRBJ2-3; cdr3_length: 15; v_call: TRBV2; cdr3_nt: TGTGCCAGCAGCGGGACTAGCGGCCTGAGGGATACGCAGTATTTT; cdr3_aa: CASSGTSGLRDTQYF
clone_size: once; d_call: TRBD1; j_call: TRBJ2-7; cdr3_length: 15; v_call: TRBV11-2; cdr3_nt: TGTGCCAGCAGCTTAGGACAGGGGAAAATCCACGAGCAGTACTTC; cdr3_aa: CASSLGQGKIHEQYF
clone_size: .; d_call: .; j_call: TRBJ2-7; cdr3_length: 13; v_call: TRBV2; cdr3_nt: TGTGCCAGCAGTGATCGGAGCTCCTACGAGCAGTACTTC; cdr3_aa: CASSDRSSYEQYF
clone_size: once; d_call: TRBD2; j_call: TRBJ2-7; cdr3_length: 17; v_call: TRBV11-2; cdr3_nt: TGTGCCAGCAGCTTGGGATCCGGGACTAGCGCCTCCTACGAGCAGTACTTC; cdr3_aa: CASSLGSGTSASYEQYF
clone_size: .; d_call: TRBD1; j_call: TRBJ2-3; cdr3_length: 12; v_call: TRBV9; cdr3_nt: TGTGCCAGCCAGGGGGTTGAAGATACGCAGTATTTT; cdr3_aa: CASQGVEDTQYF
clone_size: .; d_call: .; j_call: TRBJ2-7; cdr3_length: 13; v_call: TRBV6-1; cdr3_nt: TGTGCCAGCATTTTTGGGGCCGCCTACGAGCAGTACTTC; cdr3_aa: CASIFGAAYEQYF
clone_size: .; d_call: .; j_call: TRBJ1-5; cdr3_length: 13; v_call: TRBV29-1; cdr3_nt: TGCAGCGTTCTCCATCACGGCGGTGACGTCCAGCATTTT; cdr3_aa: CSVLHHGGDVQHF
clone_size: .; d_call: .; j_call: TRBJ1-2; cdr3_length: 12; v_call: TRBV19; cdr3_nt: TGTGCCAGTAGTTTAGACAGGAGCAGCTACACCTTC; cdr3_aa: CASSLDRSSYTF
clone_size: .; d_call: .; j_call: TRBJ2-7; cdr3_length: 13; v_call: TRBV4-1; cdr3_nt: TGCGCCAGCAGCCAAGCGATCTCCTACGAGCAGTACTTC; cdr3_aa: CASSQAISYEQYF
clone_size: many; d_call: .; j_call: TRBJ2-3; cdr3_length: 14; v_call: TRBV30; cdr3_nt: TGTGCCGGGAGGGGCAGGGGGGGGACAGATACGCAGTATTTT; cdr3_aa: CAGRGRGGTDTQYF
clone_size: .; d_call: .; j_call: TRBJ1-3; cdr3_length: 17; v_call: TRBV5-6; cdr3_nt: TGTGCCAGCAGGCGTGGACCAAACCTAAGCTCTGGAAACACCATATATTTT; cdr3_aa: CASRRGPNLSSGNTIYF
clone_size: .; d_call: .; j_call: TRBJ2-3; cdr3_length: 14; v_call: TRBV6-5; cdr3_nt: TGTGCCAGCAGTTACTCGACGACAGGGAGGGGGCAGTATTTT; cdr3_aa: CASSYSTTGRGQYF
clone_size: .; d_call: .; j_call: TRBJ2-1; cdr3_length: 19; v_call: TRBV5-1; cdr3_nt: TGCGCCAGCAGCCTCCGGACAGGCAGGACTAGTAGTACCTACAATGAGCAGTTCTTC; cdr3_aa: CASSLRTGRTSSTYNEQFF
clone_size: .; d_call: .; j_call: TRBJ2-7; cdr3_length: 12; v_call: TRBV7-9; cdr3_nt: TGTGCCAGCCGGGAAGTCTCCTACGAGCAGTACTTC; cdr3_aa: CASREVSYEQYF
clone_size: .; d_call: .; j_call: TRBJ1-2; cdr3_length: 14; v_call: TRBV6-5; cdr3_nt: TGTGCCAGCAGTTACTCGATCGGAACCTATGGCTACACCTTC; cdr3_aa: CASSYSIGTYGYTF
clone_size: .; d_call: TRBD2; j_call: TRBJ2-3; cdr3_length: 17; v_call: TRBV28; cdr3_nt: TGTGCCAGCAGCCAGACTAGCGGGGGGATCCGAGCAGATACGCAGTATTTT; cdr3_aa: CASSQTSGGIRADTQYF
clone_size: .; d_call: TRBD1; j_call: TRBJ2-2; cdr3_length: 17; v_call: TRBV2; cdr3_nt: TGTGCCAGCAGTTCACCCCGGGACAGGGAAAACACCGGGGAGCTGTTTTTT; cdr3_aa: CASSSPRDRENTGELFF
clone_size: once; d_call: TRBD2; j_call: TRBJ2-1; cdr3_length: 15; v_call: TRBV5-1; cdr3_nt: TGCGCCAGCAGCTTGGTTGGACTAGCTCCAAATGAGCAGTTCTTC; cdr3_aa: CASSLVGLAPNEQFF
clone_size: .; d_call: .; j_call: TRBJ2-3; cdr3_length: 15; v_call: TRBV13; cdr3_nt: TGTGCCACAGAGGAAAGGGGACTGCACCCGGATACGCAGTATTTT; cdr3_aa: CATEERGLHPDTQYF
clone_size: once; d_call: TRBD1; j_call: TRBJ1-2; cdr3_length: 17; v_call: TRBV4-1; cdr3_nt: TGCGCCAGCAGCCAGACGATCGGGACAGGGCAGGTGAATGGCTACACCTTC; cdr3_aa: CASSQTIGTGQVNGYTF
clone_size: .; d_call: .; j_call: TRBJ2-1; cdr3_length: 15; v_call: TRBV6-5; cdr3_nt: TGTGCCAGCAGTTACAATATGGGAGAGAGAAATGAGCAGTTCTTC; cdr3_aa: CASSYNMGERNEQFF
clone_size: once; d_call: TRBD2; j_call: TRBJ2-7; cdr3_length: 13; v_call: TRBV7-9; cdr3_nt: TGTGCCAGCAGCTTATCTAGCGGCTACGAGCAGTACTTC; cdr3_aa: CASSLSSGYEQYF
clone_size: .; d_call: .; j_call: TRBJ2-1; cdr3_length: 11; v_call: TRBV4-1; cdr3_nt: TGCGCCAGCAGCCAAGAAGGGGTGCAGTTCTTC; cdr3_aa: CASSQEGVQFF
clone_size: .; d_call: TRBD1; j_call: TRBJ1-2; cdr3_length: 15; v_call: TRBV6-1; cdr3_nt: TGTGCCAGCAGTGAAGGCAGGGGGCGCGGCTATGGCTACACCTTC; cdr3_aa: CASSEGRGRGYGYTF
clone_size: .; d_call: .; j_call: TRBJ1-2; cdr3_length: 14; v_call: TRBV9; cdr3_nt: TGTGCCAGCAGCGTAGACGGGGGTACATGGGGCTACACCTTC; cdr3_aa: CASSVDGGTWGYTF
clone_size: .; d_call: .; j_call: TRBJ2-3; cdr3_length: 13; v_call: TRBV4-2; cdr3_nt: TGTGCCAGCAGCAATGGGGATGCAGATACGCAGTATTTT; cdr3_aa: CASSNGDADTQYF
clone_size: .; d_call: .; j_call: TRBJ1-5; cdr3_length: 15; v_call: TRBV9; cdr3_nt: TGTGCCAGCAGCACTTCACAGGACCGCAATCAGCCCCAGCATTTT; cdr3_aa: CASSTSQDRNQPQHF
clone_size: .; d_call: .; j_call: TRBJ1-3; cdr3_length: 14; v_call: TRBV7-2; cdr3_nt: TGTGCCAGCTTCTTTAGGGGGTTTGGAAACACCATATATTTT; cdr3_aa: CASFFRGFGNTIYF
clone_size: .; d_call: .; j_call: TRBJ1-5; cdr3_length: 12; v_call: TRBV10-2; cdr3_nt: TGCGCCAGCAGTGAGATTCGGGAGCCCCAGCATTTT; cdr3_aa: CASSEIREPQHF
clone_size: .; d_call: .; j_call: TRBJ2-7; cdr3_length: 14; v_call: TRBV5-1; cdr3_nt: TGCGCCAGCAGCACAGGACACGCTGGGGGGGAGCAGTACTTC; cdr3_aa: CASSTGHAGGEQYF
clone_size: .; d_call: .; j_call: TRBJ1-4; cdr3_length: 16; v_call: TRBV2; cdr3_nt: TGTGCCAGCAGTTACATTCTGGACAGAGATCGTGAAAAACTGTTTTTT; cdr3_aa: CASSYILDRDREKLFF
clone_size: .; d_call: .; j_call: TRBJ1-5; cdr3_length: 14; v_call: TRBV19; cdr3_nt: TGTGCCAGTAGTTTCTTCGGGAGAAATCAGCCCCAGCATTTT; cdr3_aa: CASSFFGRNQPQHF
clone_size: .; d_call: .; j_call: TRBJ2-7; cdr3_length: 13; v_call: TRBV2; cdr3_nt: TGTGCCAGCAGTTCAGGGTTAGGCTACGAGCAGTACTTC; cdr3_aa: CASSSGLGYEQYF
clone_size: .; d_call: TRBD1; j_call: TRBJ2-3; cdr3_length: 14; v_call: TRBV2; cdr3_nt: TGTGCCAGCAGTGGGGGACAGGGGACAGATACGCAGTATTTT; cdr3_aa: CASSGGQGTDTQYF
clone_size: .; d_call: .; j_call: TRBJ1-5; cdr3_length: 17; v_call: TRBV27; cdr3_nt: TGTGCCAGCAGTTTATCGGGGGCAGTTATGGGCAATCAGCCCCAGCATTTT; cdr3_aa: CASSLSGAVMGNQPQHF
clone_size: few; d_call: .; j_call: TRBJ2-7; cdr3_length: 14; v_call: TRBV6-5; cdr3_nt: TGTGCCAGCAGCCCGGGCAGGGTTTGGTACGAGCAGTACTTC; cdr3_aa: CASSPGRVWYEQYF
clone_size: .; d_call: TRBD1; j_call: TRBJ1-5; cdr3_length: 19; v_call: TRBV10-3; cdr3_nt: TGTGCCATCAGTCAAGACAGGGTATTTCATAGCTGGAGCAATCAGCCCCAGCATTTT; cdr3_aa: CAISQDRVFHSWSNQPQHF
clone_size: .; d_call: TRBD2; j_call: TRBJ2-1; cdr3_length: 16; v_call: TRBV4-2; cdr3_nt: TGTGCCAGCAGCCAAATGGGACTAGCGACCAACAATGAGCAGTTCTTC; cdr3_aa: CASSQMGLATNNEQFF
clone_size: .; d_call: .; j_call: TRBJ2-3; cdr3_length: 15; v_call: TRBV5-1; cdr3_nt: TGCGCCAGCAAGGAGGGCCATTCTAGCACAGATACGCAGTATTTT; cdr3_aa: CASKEGHSSTDTQYF